This T cell receptor (beta chain) was documented in a study of naive and memory T cell subsets. This CDR3 region has 12 residues. From germline, CDR1 is MNHEY and CDR2 SVGEGT. Trimming stripped 4 bases from V and 2 bases from J, with 5 bases between. An equimolar mix of two oligonucleotides served as the beta constant-region primer for TRBC1 and TRBC2. Four rounds of PCR amplified the ligated cDNA using nested alpha and beta constant-region primers plus SP2. TCRdb reprocessed the UMI-ligation and nested PCR reads via MiXCR and lists one record per CDR3 protein. The sample holds tens of thousands of distinct CDR3 sequences, roughly 9.3% seen once. This clonotype has just a few counts.

The source is a human donor in good health. The chain recombines TRBV6-2 or TRBV6-3 with TRBJ1-1; D is unclear. Sequenced: naive CD8+ T cells from blood. The CDR3 DNA follows: TGTGCCAGCAGTTGGGGAAACACTGAAGCTTTCTTT. Translating gives CASSWGNTEAFF.